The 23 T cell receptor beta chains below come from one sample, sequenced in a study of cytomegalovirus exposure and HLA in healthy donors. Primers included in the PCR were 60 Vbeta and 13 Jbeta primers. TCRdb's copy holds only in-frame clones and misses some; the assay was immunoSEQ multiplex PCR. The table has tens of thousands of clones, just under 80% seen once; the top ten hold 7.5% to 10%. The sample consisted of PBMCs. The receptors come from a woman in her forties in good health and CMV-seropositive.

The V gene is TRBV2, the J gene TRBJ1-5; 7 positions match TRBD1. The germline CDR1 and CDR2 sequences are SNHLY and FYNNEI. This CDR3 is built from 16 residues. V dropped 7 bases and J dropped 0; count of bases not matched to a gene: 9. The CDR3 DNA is TGTGCCAGCAATAGGGGACAGTCCAATAGCAATCAGCCCCAGCATTTT. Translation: CASNRGQSNSNQPQHF. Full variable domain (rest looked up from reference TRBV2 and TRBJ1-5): EPEVTQTPSHQVTQMGQEVILRCVPISNHLYFYWYRQILGQKVEFLVSFYNNEISEKSEIFDDQFSVERPDGSNFTLKIRSTKLEDSAMYFCASNRGQSNSNQPQHFGDGTRLSIL.

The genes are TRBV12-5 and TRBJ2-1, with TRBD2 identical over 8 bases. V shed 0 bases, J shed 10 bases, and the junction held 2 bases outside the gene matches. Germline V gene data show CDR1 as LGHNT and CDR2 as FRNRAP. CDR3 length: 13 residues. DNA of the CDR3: TGTGCTAGTGGTTTGGTCATAGCGGGGGAGCAGTTCTTC. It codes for CASGLVIAGEQFF.

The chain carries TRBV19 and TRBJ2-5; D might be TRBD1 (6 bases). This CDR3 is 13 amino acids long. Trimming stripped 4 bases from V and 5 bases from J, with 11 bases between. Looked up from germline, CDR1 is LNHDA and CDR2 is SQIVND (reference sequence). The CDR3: CASSKDRGETQYF. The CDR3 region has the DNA TGTGCCAGTAGTAAGGACAGAGGTGAGACCCAGTACTTC.

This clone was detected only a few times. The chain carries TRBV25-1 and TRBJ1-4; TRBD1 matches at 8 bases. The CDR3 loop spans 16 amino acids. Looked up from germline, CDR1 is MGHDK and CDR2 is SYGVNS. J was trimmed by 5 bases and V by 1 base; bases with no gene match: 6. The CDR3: CASSEFRGPVNEKLFF. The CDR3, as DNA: TGTGCCAGCAGTGAATTCAGGGGGCCAGTAAATGAAAAACTGTTTTTT.

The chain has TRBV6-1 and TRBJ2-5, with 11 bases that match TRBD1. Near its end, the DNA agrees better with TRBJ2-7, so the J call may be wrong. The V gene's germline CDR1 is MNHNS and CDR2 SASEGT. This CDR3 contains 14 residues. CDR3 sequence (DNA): TGTGCCAGCAGTGAAGGGACAGGGGGCGACGAGCAGTACTTC. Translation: CASSEGTGGDEQYF.

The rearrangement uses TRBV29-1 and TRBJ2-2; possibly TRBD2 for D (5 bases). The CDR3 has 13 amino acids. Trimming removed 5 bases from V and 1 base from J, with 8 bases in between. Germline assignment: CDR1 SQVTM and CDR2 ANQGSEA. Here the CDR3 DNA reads TGCAGCGTTTCAGGAGGGAACACCGGGGAGCTGTTTTTT. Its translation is CSVSGGNTGELFF.

The CDR3 sequence: CASSFLAGANEQFF. CDR3 nucleotide sequence: TGTGCCAGCAGTTTTCTAGCGGGGGCCAATGAGCAGTTCTTC. The V and J genes are TRBV6-5 and TRBJ2-1, with 10 bases that match TRBD2. Per germline, CDR1 MNHEY and CDR2 SVGAGI. The CDR3 length is 14 residues. Unmatched junction bases numbered 3, after V lost 4 bases and J lost 6 bases.

CDR3 protein: CASSPGTGGTDTQYF. The CDR3 DNA is TGCGCCAGCAGCCCGGGGACAGGGGGCACAGATACGCAGTATTTT. V is TRBV4-3 and J is TRBJ2-3; 10 bases agree with TRBD1. V lost 4 bases, J lost 1 base, and 2 bases stayed unmatched. CDR1 is LGHNA and CDR2 is YSLEER in the germline V gene. The CDR3 is 15 amino acids.

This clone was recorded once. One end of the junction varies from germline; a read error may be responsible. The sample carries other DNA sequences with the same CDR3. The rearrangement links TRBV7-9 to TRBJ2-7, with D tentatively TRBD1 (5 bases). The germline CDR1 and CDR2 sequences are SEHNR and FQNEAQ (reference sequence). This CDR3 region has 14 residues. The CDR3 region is CASSLDVRAYEQYF. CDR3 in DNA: TGCGCCAGCAGCTTAGATGTCAGGGCTTACGAGCAGTACTTC.

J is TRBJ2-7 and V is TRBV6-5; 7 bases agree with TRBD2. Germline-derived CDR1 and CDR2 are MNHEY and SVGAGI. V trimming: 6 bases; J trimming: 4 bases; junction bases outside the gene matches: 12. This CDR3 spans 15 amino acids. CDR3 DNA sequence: TGTGCCAGCAGCCCCACCCTGGGAGCGGGGTACGAGCAGTACTTC. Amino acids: CASSPTLGAGYEQYF.

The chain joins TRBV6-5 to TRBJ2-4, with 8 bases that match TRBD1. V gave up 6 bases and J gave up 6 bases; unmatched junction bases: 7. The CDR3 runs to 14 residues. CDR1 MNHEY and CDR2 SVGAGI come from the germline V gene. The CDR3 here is CASRGQGLGNIQYF. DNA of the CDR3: TGTGCCAGCAGAGGACAGGGCCTTGGAAACATTCAGTACTTC.

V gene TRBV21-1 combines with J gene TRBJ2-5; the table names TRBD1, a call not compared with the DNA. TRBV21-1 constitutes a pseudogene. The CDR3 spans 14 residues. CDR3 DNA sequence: TGTGCCAGCAGCAACGGACAGGGGGCGAAGACCCAGTACTTC. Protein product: CASSNGQGAKTQYF.

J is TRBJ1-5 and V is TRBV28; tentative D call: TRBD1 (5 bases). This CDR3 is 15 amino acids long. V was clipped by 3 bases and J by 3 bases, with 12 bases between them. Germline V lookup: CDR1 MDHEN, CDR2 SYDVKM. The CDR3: CASSFSTAYNQPQHF. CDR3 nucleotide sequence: TGTGCCAGCAGTTTCTCGACAGCTTACAATCAGCCCCAGCATTTT. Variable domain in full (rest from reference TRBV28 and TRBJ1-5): DVKVTQSSRYLVKRTGEKVFLECVQDMDHENMFWYRQDPGLGLRLIYFSYDVKMKEKGDIPEGYSVSREKKERFSLILESASTNQTSMYLCASSFSTAYNQPQHFGDGTRLSIL.

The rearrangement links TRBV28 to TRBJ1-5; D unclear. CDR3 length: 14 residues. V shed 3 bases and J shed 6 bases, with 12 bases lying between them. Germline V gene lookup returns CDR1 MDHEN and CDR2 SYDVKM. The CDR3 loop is CASSLGQIGQPQHF. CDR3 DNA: TGTGCCAGCAGTTTGGGCCAAATCGGTCAGCCCCAGCATTTT.

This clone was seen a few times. The CDR3 sequence is CASSRGGAETQYF. CDR3 in DNA: TGTGCCAGCAGCCGGGGAGGGGCCGAGACCCAGTACTTC. This chain joins TRBV7-9 and TRBJ2-5; 7 bases align to TRBD2. CDR3 length: 13 residues. J lost 5 bases, V lost 5 bases, and 5 bases had no gene match. The germline V gene encodes CDR1 SEHNR and CDR2 FQNEAQ (reference sequence). The whole variable domain, filled in from reference TRBV7-9 and TRBJ2-5, reads DTGVSQNPRHKITKRGQNVTFRCDPISEHNRLYWYRQTLGQGPEFLTYFQNEAQLEKSRLLSDRFSAERPKGSFSTLEIQRTEQGDSAMYLCASSRGGAETQYFGPGTRLLVL.

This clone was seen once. CDR3 sequence (DNA): TGTGCCAGCAGCTCACAGGTGAGCTCCTACAATGAGCAGTTCTTC. It codes for CASSSQVSSYNEQFF. The V gene is TRBV5-8, the J gene TRBJ2-1, with a possible D match to TRBD1 (5 bases). The CDR3 runs 15 residues. Deletions cut 3 bases from V and 0 bases from J, with 10 bases between. The germline V gene has CDR1 SGHTS and CDR2 YDEGEE.

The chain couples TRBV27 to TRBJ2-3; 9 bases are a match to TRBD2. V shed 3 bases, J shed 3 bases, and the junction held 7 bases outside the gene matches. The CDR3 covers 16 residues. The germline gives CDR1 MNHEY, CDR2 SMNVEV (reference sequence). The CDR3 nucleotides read TGTGCCAGCAGTTTCTGGGCGGGGGGGCCTACAGATACGCAGTATTTT. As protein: CASSFWAGGPTDTQYF.

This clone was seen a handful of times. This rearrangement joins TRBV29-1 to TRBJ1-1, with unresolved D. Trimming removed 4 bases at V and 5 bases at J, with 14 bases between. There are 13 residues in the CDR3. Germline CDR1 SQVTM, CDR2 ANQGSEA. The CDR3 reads CSVVSTRGTEAFF. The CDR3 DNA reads TGCAGCGTTGTCTCAACCCGGGGAACTGAAGCTTTCTTT.

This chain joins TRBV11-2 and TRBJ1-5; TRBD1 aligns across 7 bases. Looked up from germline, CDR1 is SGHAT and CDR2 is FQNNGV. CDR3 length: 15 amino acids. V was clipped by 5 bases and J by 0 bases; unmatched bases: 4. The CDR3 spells CASSPTGNSNQPQHF. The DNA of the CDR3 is TGTGCCAGCAGCCCGACAGGGAATAGCAATCAGCCCCAGCATTTT.

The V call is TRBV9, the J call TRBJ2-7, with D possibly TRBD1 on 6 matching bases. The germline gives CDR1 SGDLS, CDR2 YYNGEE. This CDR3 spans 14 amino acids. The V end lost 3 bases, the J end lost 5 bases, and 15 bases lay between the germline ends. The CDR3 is CASSAQQGTNEQYF. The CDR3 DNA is TGTGCCAGCAGCGCCCAACAGGGCACCAACGAGCAGTACTTC.

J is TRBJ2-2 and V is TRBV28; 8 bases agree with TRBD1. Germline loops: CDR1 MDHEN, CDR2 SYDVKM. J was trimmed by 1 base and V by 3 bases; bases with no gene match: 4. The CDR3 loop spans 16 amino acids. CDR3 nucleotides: TGTGCCAGCAGTTTGGACGGGACAGGGAACACCGGGGAGCTGTTTTTT. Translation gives CASSLDGTGNTGELFF.

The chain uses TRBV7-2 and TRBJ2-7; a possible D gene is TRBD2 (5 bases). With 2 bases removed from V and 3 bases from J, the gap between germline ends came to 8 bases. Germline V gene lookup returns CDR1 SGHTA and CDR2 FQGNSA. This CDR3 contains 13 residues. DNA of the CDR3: TGTGCCAGCAGCTTAACGGGGATCTACGAGCAGTACTTC. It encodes CASSLTGIYEQYF.

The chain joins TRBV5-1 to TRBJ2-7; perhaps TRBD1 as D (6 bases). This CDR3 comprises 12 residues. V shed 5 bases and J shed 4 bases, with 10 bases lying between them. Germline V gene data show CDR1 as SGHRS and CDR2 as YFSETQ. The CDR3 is CASSGGWYEQYF. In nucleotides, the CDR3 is TGCGCCAGCAGTGGGGGCTGGTACGAGCAGTACTTC.